These T cell receptor beta chains were read from a single sample in a study of shared clonotypes between healthy human individuals. Profiling relied on immunoSEQ multiplex PCR, and the TCRdb table lists in-frame clones only, not all of them. Altogether some 1,100,000 clones are present, approximately 80% being singletons, with the ten largest covering about 0.52%. Material for sequencing was memory CD4+ T cells from PBMCs. These receptors were obtained from a man aged 18 to 29 in good health. Some clones in this sample may be carry-over from other donors' samples. Each CDR3 is given with its conserved first and last residue. Fields, in order: D gene, J gene, V gene, CDR3 length, clone size, CDR3 DNA, CDR3 protein. A D gene is named only where the DNA matches it firmly. Expanded clones get a size class; other rows say once, few or many, or leave the size out.

D gene: .; J gene: TRBJ2-2; V gene: TRBV28; CDR3 length: 15; clone size: .; CDR3 DNA: TGTGCCAGCACCTACCAAAGGGCGGTCACCGGGGAGCTGTTTTTT; CDR3 protein: CASTYQRAVTGELFF
D gene: .; J gene: TRBJ1-1; V gene: TRBV11-2; CDR3 length: 14; clone size: .; CDR3 DNA: TGTGCCAGCAGCCTCGTGGGTCTTAACACTGAAGCTTTCTTT; CDR3 protein: CASSLVGLNTEAFF
D gene: .; J gene: TRBJ1-2; V gene: TRBV5-6; CDR3 length: 13; clone size: few; CDR3 DNA: TGTGCCAGCAGCCTGGACAGAGCCTATGGCTACACCTTC; CDR3 protein: CASSLDRAYGYTF
D gene: .; J gene: TRBJ2-5; V gene: TRBV7-8; CDR3 length: 12; clone size: .; CDR3 DNA: TGTGCCAGCAGCTTCGGGCAAGAGACCCAGTACTTC; CDR3 protein: CASSFGQETQYF
D gene: .; J gene: TRBJ2-2; V gene: TRBV18; CDR3 length: 16; clone size: .; CDR3 DNA: TGTGCCAGCTCACCGGCCAGGGGATCGAACACCGGGGAGCTGTTTTTT; CDR3 protein: CASSPARGSNTGELFF
D gene: TRBD2; J gene: TRBJ2-3; V gene: TRBV7-2; CDR3 length: 15; clone size: .; CDR3 DNA: TGTGCCAGCAGCTTTAGCGGGAGGGTGGCAGATACGCAGTATTTT; CDR3 protein: CASSFSGRVADTQYF
D gene: .; J gene: TRBJ1-2; V gene: TRBV5-1; CDR3 length: 13; clone size: .; CDR3 DNA: TGCGCCAGCAGCCTATCTGGCAGATATGGCTACACCTTC; CDR3 protein: CASSLSGRYGYTF
D gene: .; J gene: TRBJ2-1; V gene: TRBV7-9; CDR3 length: 13; clone size: .; CDR3 DNA: TGTGCCACCGACGACGGGACCTACAATGAGCAGTTCTTC; CDR3 protein: CATDDGTYNEQFF
D gene: TRBD2; J gene: TRBJ2-2; V gene: TRBV7-8; CDR3 length: 16; clone size: .; CDR3 DNA: TGTGCCAGCGATGCGAGGGAGGGGTCGAACACCGGGGAGCTGTTTTTT; CDR3 protein: CASDAREGSNTGELFF
D gene: TRBD2; J gene: TRBJ2-7; V gene: TRBV5-1; CDR3 length: 16; clone size: .; CDR3 DNA: TGCGCCAGCAGCATGCGCCCGGGACTAGGCGAATACGAGCAGTACTTC; CDR3 protein: CASSMRPGLGEYEQYF
D gene: .; J gene: TRBJ2-1; V gene: TRBV11-1; CDR3 length: 11; clone size: .; CDR3 DNA: TGTGCCAGCAGCTCTTCCCGTATCAAGTTCTTC; CDR3 protein: CASSSSRIKFF
D gene: .; J gene: TRBJ1-3; V gene: TRBV6-1; CDR3 length: 15; clone size: .; CDR3 DNA: TGTGCCAGCAGTGAAATGGAAAACCGTGGAAACACCATATATTTT; CDR3 protein: CASSEMENRGNTIYF
D gene: TRBD1; J gene: TRBJ1-4; V gene: TRBV9; CDR3 length: 14; clone size: .; CDR3 DNA: TGTGCCAGCAGTCGCAGGGGGCTGGGAGAAAAACTGTTTTTT; CDR3 protein: CASSRRGLGEKLFF